A selection of T cell receptor beta chains follows, all from one sample in a study of cytomegalovirus exposure and HLA in healthy donors. Assay: immunoSEQ multiplex PCR; the TCRdb copy retains only in-frame clones and omits some. The table shows approximately 78,000 clones, with 65% to 70% occurring only once. Sequencing was performed on PBMCs. The receptors were sampled from a man aged 40-49 years in good health and CMV-seropositive. The CDR3 runs from the conserved cysteine through the conserved F or W. A D gene is named only where the DNA matches it firmly. Not all rows give a size; the values are once, few, many and, for expanded clones, a class.

V	J	D	size	DNA	CDR3
TRBV4-2	TRBJ1-2	-	few	TGTGCCAGCAGCCAAGATCGGGGGGCGGGTGGCTACACCTTC	CASSQDRGAGGYTF
TRBV9	TRBJ2-2	-	-	TGTGCCACCTCGAGACCAGGGAACACCGGGGAGCTGTTTTTT	CATSRPGNTGELFF
TRBV5-1	TRBJ2-3	TRBD2	-	TGCGCCAGCAGCCCGCTAGCGGGGGGCCTCTCTAGCACAGATACGCAGTATTTT	CASSPLAGGLSSTDTQYF
TRBV14	TRBJ1-1	-	-	TGTGCCAGCAGCCCCCTTAGAAACACTGAAGCTTTCTTT	CASSPLRNTEAFF
TRBV19	TRBJ1-1	-	-	TGTGCCAGTAGTACAGGATCCGTTACAGCGAACACTGAAGCTTTCTTT	CASSTGSVTANTEAFF
TRBV11-3	TRBJ2-7	TRBD1	-	TGTGCCAGCAGCTTAACGGGACAGGGGGTGAATAACGAGCAGTACTTC	CASSLTGQGVNNEQYF
TRBV7-6	TRBJ1-4	TRBD1	-	TGTGCCAGCAGCCTCGAGTCAGGGGGAAAACTGTTTTTT	CASSLESGGKLFF
TRBV6-5	TRBJ2-7	-	-	TGTGCCAGCAGTTACGGGGCCAGCAACTACGAGCAGTACTTC	CASSYGASNYEQYF
TRBV5-4	TRBJ1-2	-	-	TGTGCCAGCAGCTTGGGACACGCCACTAACTATGGCTACACCTTC	CASSLGHATNYGYTF
TRBV5-1	TRBJ2-7	-	-	TGCGCCAGCAGCTTGGGGGTAGCCTCCTTTACCTACGAGCAGTACTTC	CASSLGVASFTYEQYF
TRBV4-1	TRBJ2-2	TRBD2	-	TGCGCCAGCAGCCTTCACCTAAGCGGGGGGGTTACCGGGGAGCTGTTTTTT	CASSLHLSGGVTGELFF
TRBV7-2	TRBJ2-5	TRBD2	-	TGTGCCAGCAGCCCCGGGGGAGGGCAAGAGACCCAGTACTTC	CASSPGGGQETQYF
TRBV4-3	TRBJ1-2	TRBD1	-	TGCGCCAGCAGCCAAGTAGTCGGGGGACAGGGAATCGGCTACACCTTC	CASSQVVGGQGIGYTF
TRBV5-8	TRBJ1-2	TRBD1	few	TGTGCCAGCAGCAACCGGGACAGTGAACGTTACACCTTC	CASSNRDSERYTF
TRBV19	TRBJ2-7	-	once	TGTGCCAGTAGTACGGGGAGCTACGAGCAGTACTTC	CASSTGSYEQYF
TRBV7-8	TRBJ1-1	-	-	TGTGCCAGCAGCCTCGGGGGGGGGAACACTGAAGCTTTCTTT	CASSLGGGNTEAFF
TRBV11-3	TRBJ2-2	-	-	TGTGCCAGCAGCAACTCGCGGGCCGGGGAGCTGTTTTTT	CASSNSRAGELFF
TRBV18	TRBJ1-4	-	-	TGTGCCAGCTCACCACCGGCGGGGGGAGGTGAAAAACTGTTTTTT	CASSPPAGGGEKLFF
TRBV2	TRBJ2-3	TRBD1	few	TGTGCCAGCAGCCCTGGGACAGGGGGCACAGATACGCAGTATTTT	CASSPGTGGTDTQYF
TRBV5-5	TRBJ1-1	-	-	TGTGCCAGCAGCTTGAACGGGATGGTAACGGGGAACACTGAAGCTTTCTTT	CASSLNGMVTGNTEAFF